Listed below are T cell receptor beta chains from one sample, sequenced in a study of T cell changes during pregnancy in multiple sclerosis. Some clones are missing from TCRdb's copy, which holds only in-frame ones; the method was immunoSEQ multiplex PCR. There are about 75,000 clones in the sample; about 89% occur only once, and about 0.9% lies in the top ten. Material: peripheral blood, obtained in the first trimester of pregnancy. The source is a female donor in good health, enrolled as a control in a pregnancy study. CDR3s include the opening cysteine and the closing phenylalanine or tryptophan. Fields, in order: clone size, V gene, CDR3 protein. Only some rows state a clone size, as once, few, many or a class for expanded clones.

clone_size: NA; v_call: TRBV28; cdr3_aa: CASSLIRDRDLNTEAFF
clone_size: NA; v_call: TRBV7-9; cdr3_aa: CASSPRGGVGQFF
clone_size: NA; v_call: TRBV7-2; cdr3_aa: CASSLPPWGGPIYGYTF
clone_size: NA; v_call: TRBV5-1; cdr3_aa: CASSPFKGSGTGKTEAFF
clone_size: NA; v_call: TRBV27; cdr3_aa: CASSLGQLSTEAFF
clone_size: few; v_call: TRBV5-1; cdr3_aa: CASSLRGLITDTQYF
clone_size: NA; v_call: TRBV6-6; cdr3_aa: CASSYLAGEGEQYF
clone_size: NA; v_call: TRBV2; cdr3_aa: CASSEAPTSTEAFF
clone_size: NA; v_call: TRBV19; cdr3_aa: CASNVRGDTGELFF
clone_size: NA; v_call: TRBV2; cdr3_aa: CAGTGPLNTEAFF
clone_size: NA; v_call: TRBV7-2; cdr3_aa: CASSHGQGDSTDTQYF
clone_size: NA; v_call: TRBV11-3; cdr3_aa: CASSPGAWETQYF
clone_size: NA; v_call: TRBV6-5; cdr3_aa: CASTLGGSAGAFF
clone_size: NA; v_call: TRBV9; cdr3_aa: CASSAHPGQGNEKLFF
clone_size: once; v_call: TRBV6-6; cdr3_aa: CASITEGVSTGELFF
clone_size: NA; v_call: TRBV18; cdr3_aa: CASSPGQGVGYTF
clone_size: NA; v_call: TRBV20-1; cdr3_aa: CSARDVYEQFF
clone_size: NA; v_call: TRBV27; cdr3_aa: CASSDYRTHNEQFF
clone_size: NA; v_call: TRBV21-1; cdr3_aa: CASSTHGQGTNEKLFF
clone_size: NA; v_call: TRBV28; cdr3_aa: CASRLTSWYEQYF
clone_size: many; v_call: TRBV7-9; cdr3_aa: CASSLWTGGTEAFF
clone_size: NA; v_call: TRBV6-5; cdr3_aa: CASSLKAGGYYEQYF
clone_size: NA; v_call: TRBV5-4; cdr3_aa: CASSLWAGMLTGELFF
clone_size: NA; v_call: TRBV7-2; cdr3_aa: CASSPRAGLANNEQFF
clone_size: NA; v_call: TRBV5-4; cdr3_aa: CASSGGQRRYEQYF
clone_size: NA; v_call: TRBV2; cdr3_aa: CASSPILAGGQETQYF
clone_size: NA; v_call: TRBV4-3; cdr3_aa: CASSQGGRGRYGYTF
clone_size: once; v_call: TRBV21-1; cdr3_aa: CASSGPFGTGNYYGYTF
clone_size: NA; v_call: TRBV19; cdr3_aa: CASSLVTSGGYEQYF
clone_size: NA; v_call: TRBV19; cdr3_aa: CAREVLSGNTIYF
clone_size: NA; v_call: TRBV28; cdr3_aa: CASSLGGRGFMNTEAFF
clone_size: NA; v_call: TRBV7-2; cdr3_aa: CASSPRRSSYNSPLHF
clone_size: NA; v_call: TRBV12-5; cdr3_aa: CASALSRVGYTF
clone_size: NA; v_call: TRBV5-6; cdr3_aa: CASSLRGGATGGLYGYTF
clone_size: NA; v_call: TRBV18; cdr3_aa: CASSPGQGSPYEQYF
clone_size: once; v_call: TRBV25-1; cdr3_aa: CASSRGLAGGTDTQYF
clone_size: NA; v_call: TRBV5-1; cdr3_aa: CASSSSTGSNYGYTF
clone_size: few; v_call: TRBV7-7; cdr3_aa: CASSSGQPSSYEQYF